These 9 T cell receptor beta chains came from one sample sequenced in a study of cytomegalovirus exposure and HLA in healthy donors. The PCR made use of 60 Vbeta and 13 Jbeta primers. Clones were sequenced by immunoSEQ multiplex PCR, and TCRdb holds only the in-frame ones, with some missing. Its table records tens of thousands of clones. Source material: PBMCs. These receptors all stem from a man aged 35 to 55 in good health and CMV-seronegative.

The gene calls are TRBV19 and TRBJ2-1, with 12 bases that match TRBD2. Trimming cost V 1 base and J 4 bases; bases outside gene matches: 11. Germline-derived CDR1 and CDR2 are LNHDA and SQIVND (reference sequence). The CDR3 length is 19 residues. The CDR3 spells CASSIGPYGGTSGYNEQFF. The CDR3 DNA reads as TGTGCCAGTAGTATAGGGCCTTACGGGGGGACTAGCGGGTACAATGAGCAGTTCTTC.

V is TRBV6-4 and J is TRBJ2-7; TRBD1 matches 9 bases. CDR3 length: 15 amino acids. Germline CDR1 MRHNA, CDR2 SNTAGT. V was pared by 3 bases and J by 3 bases, with 6 bases of the junction left unmatched. CDR3 sequence: CASSETGGNHYEQYF. The CDR3 DNA reads TGTGCCAGCAGTGAGACAGGGGGAAATCACTACGAGCAGTACTTC.

The chain carries TRBV5-1 and TRBJ1-3; TRBD1 is a possible D gene (5 bases). The CDR3 sequence is 14 residues long. Trimming took off 4 bases at V and 0 bases at J, with 8 bases between the two ends. Germline V CDR1 and CDR2: SGHRS, YFSETQ. The CDR3 is CASSGGTSGNTIYF. CDR3 DNA: TGCGCCAGCAGCGGCGGGACCTCTGGAAACACCATATATTTT.

The chain couples TRBV7-9 to TRBJ1-1, with a tentative D call TRBD1 (6 bases). Trimming stripped 5 bases from V and 4 bases from J, with 14 bases between. Germline assignment: CDR1 SEHNR and CDR2 FQNEAQ (reference sequence). The CDR3 spans 14 residues. The CDR3 DNA sequence: TGTGCCAGCAGCGCGACGGGAGGGGGCACTGAAGCTTTCTTT. Amino acid sequence: CASSATGGGTEAFF.

The rearrangement links TRBV27 to TRBJ2-7, with 12 bases fitting TRBD1. This CDR3 is 13 amino acids long. Per the germline V gene, CDR1 is MNHEY and CDR2 is SMNVEV (reference sequence). Losses at the gene ends were 6 bases for V and 5 bases for J; bases not matched to a gene: 2. CDR3: CASSGTGGNEQYF. Written as DNA, the CDR3 is TGTGCCAGCAGCGGGACAGGGGGCAACGAGCAGTACTTC.

This sequence joins TRBV13 and TRBJ2-7; D remains ambiguous. Trimming left V 2 bases short and J 6 bases short, with 14 bases between. The V gene's germline CDR1 is PRHDT and CDR2 FYEKMQ (reference sequence). This CDR3 region has 14 residues. CDR3 sequence (DNA): TGTGCCAGCAGCTTACTGACGCTGACTGGCGAGCAGTACTTC. Protein sequence: CASSLLTLTGEQYF.

This CDR3 is CASSRQDSSSYNEQFF. CDR3 coding DNA: TGTGCCAGTAGTAGACAAGACAGCAGCTCCTACAATGAGCAGTTCTTC. This chain joins TRBV19 and TRBJ2-1; the D gene is possibly TRBD1 (5 bases). V was clipped by 4 bases and J by 0 bases, with 13 bases between them. CDR3 length: 16 amino acids. The V gene's germline CDR1 is LNHDA and CDR2 SQIVND (reference sequence).

This chain joins TRBV4-3 and TRBJ1-2, with D perhaps matching TRBD1 (6 bases). The CDR3 has 14 residues. In germline, CDR1 is LGHNA, CDR2 YSLEER. With 4 bases removed from V and 2 bases from J, the gap between germline ends came to 11 bases. The CDR3 DNA reads as TGCGCCAGCAGCCCTGTAACAGGGAACTATGGCTACACCTTC. Its translation: CASSPVTGNYGYTF.

CDR3 amino acids: CASSQAREGQETQYF. In DNA form, the CDR3 reads TGCGCCAGCAGCCAAGCACGGGAGGGCCAAGAGACCCAGTACTTC. The rearrangement links TRBV4-3 to TRBJ2-5, with TRBD2 matching 8 bases. The CDR3 loop spans 15 amino acids. Trimming removed 1 base from V and 1 base from J; junction bases left unmatched: 2. Germline CDR1 reads LGHNA; CDR2 reads YSLEER.